These T cell receptor beta chains were read from a single sample in a study of T cell responses to AZD1222 COVID-19 vaccine. Sequenced by immunoSEQ multiplex PCR; TCRdb stores in-frame clones only, minus some. The sample yields roughly 130,000 clones, around 90% seen once. Sequencing was performed on peripheral blood, taken 28 days after the second dose of the MenACWY control vaccine. Receptor source: an adult who received the MenACWY meningococcal vaccine as a control. Each CDR3 is given with its conserved first and last residue. A D gene is named only where the DNA matches it firmly. Not every row has a clone size; where given, it reads once, few, many or a size class.

j_gene	d_gene	abundance	v_gene	CDR3aa	CDR3nt
TRBJ2-5	TRBD2	NA	TRBV7-8	CASIQGLARETQYF	TGTGCCAGCATACAGGGACTAGCTCGGGAGACCCAGTACTTC
TRBJ1-3	TRBD1	NA	TRBV7-3	CASSLTGGQNTIYF	TGTGCCAGCAGCTTAACAGGGGGCCAAAACACCATATATTTT
TRBJ2-2	NA	NA	TRBV7-3	CASSLIRTETGELFF	TGTGCCAGCAGCTTAATCCGGACAGAGACCGGGGAGCTGTTTTTT
TRBJ1-6	NA	NA	TRBV9	CASSTQGTDSPLHF	TGTGCCAGCAGCACGCAGGGGACGGATTCACCCCTCCACTTT
TRBJ1-3	NA	NA	TRBV13	CASSAAGGSQLSGNTIYF	TGTGCCAGCAGCGCGGCCGGGGGAAGCCAGCTCTCTGGAAACACCATATATTTT
TRBJ1-2	NA	NA	TRBV28	CASSLQTAFFSYTF	TGTGCCAGCAGTTTACAGACGGCTTTTTTTAGCTACACCTTC
TRBJ1-1	NA	few	TRBV2	CASSLLENTEAFF	TGTGCCAGCAGTCTATTGGAGAACACTGAAGCTTTCTTT
TRBJ2-7	TRBD2	NA	TRBV6-1	CASSELTSKFGYEQYF	TGTGCCAGCAGTGAATTGACTAGCAAGTTTGGATACGAGCAGTACTTC
TRBJ2-5	NA	NA	TRBV6-5	CASSYTPPLVETQYF	TGTGCCAGCAGTTACACCCCCCCGTTGGTAGAGACCCAGTACTTC
TRBJ1-3	NA	NA	TRBV9	CASSEGGTAGNTIYF	TGTGCCAGCAGCGAGGGGGGAACGGCTGGAAACACCATATATTTT
TRBJ2-5	NA	NA	TRBV18	CASSPRETQYF	TGTGCCAGCTCACCAAGAGAGACCCAGTACTTC
TRBJ1-5	NA	NA	TRBV7-8	CASSLRMSNQPQHF	TGTGCCAGCAGCTTGCGGATGAGCAATCAGCCCCAGCATTTT
TRBJ2-2	TRBD1	NA	TRBV5-1	CASSLDINRDRGDTGELFF	TGCGCCAGCAGCTTGGACATAAACCGGGACAGGGGTGACACCGGGGAGCTGTTTTTT
TRBJ1-6	TRBD1	NA	TRBV24-1	CATQEGQINSPLHF	TGTGCCACCCAAGAGGGACAGATAAATTCACCCCTCCACTTT
TRBJ1-6	TRBD1	NA	TRBV29-1	CSVADREDSPLHF	TGCAGCGTTGCAGACAGGGAAGATTCACCCCTCCACTTT
TRBJ1-6	NA	NA	TRBV9	CASSGGLGGNSPLHF	TGTGCCAGCAGCGGGGGACTTGGGGGTAATTCACCCCTCCACTTT
TRBJ2-3	NA	NA	TRBV5-1	CASNLGGTDTQYF	TGCGCCAGCAATTTAGGGGGCACAGATACGCAGTATTTT
TRBJ1-5	NA	once	TRBV7-2	CASSLAPGEAQPQHF	TGTGCCAGCAGCTTAGCGCCAGGAGAGGCTCAGCCCCAGCATTTT
TRBJ2-5	NA	NA	TRBV28	CASSLDLKQGGETQYF	TGTGCCAGCAGTTTAGACCTAAAACAGGGAGGCGAGACCCAGTACTTC
TRBJ1-1	NA	NA	TRBV5-4	CASSLNTEAFF	TGTGCCAGCAGTTTAAACACTGAAGCTTTCTTT
TRBJ1-1	NA	NA	TRBV9	CASSGTGLGNTEAFF	TGTGCCAGCAGCGGAACAGGGCTCGGAAACACTGAAGCTTTCTTT
TRBJ2-1	NA	NA	TRBV6-4	CASWWASDLSSYNEQFF	TGTGCCAGTTGGTGGGCTAGCGATTTGAGCTCCTACAATGAGCAGTTCTTC
TRBJ2-1	NA	NA	TRBV12-5	CASGLVLEPEQFF	TGTGCTAGTGGTTTGGTACTGGAACCCGAGCAGTTCTTC
TRBJ2-2	NA	NA	TRBV6-5	CATRGDRVNTGELFF	TGTGCCACCCGGGGTGACAGAGTGAACACCGGGGAGCTGTTTTTT
TRBJ2-3	TRBD1	NA	TRBV5-8	CASSRPDRDRVKNTQYF	TGTGCCAGCAGCCGACCCGACCGGGACAGGGTTAAAAATACGCAGTATTTT
TRBJ2-3	NA	NA	TRBV7-9	CASSRAGQLSSSTDTQYF	TGTGCCAGCAGCCGAGCGGGACAGCTATCTTCTAGCACAGATACGCAGTATTTT
TRBJ2-2	NA	NA	TRBV6-2/TRBV6-3	CASSYYQGHTGELFF	TGTGCCAGCAGTTACTATCAGGGACACACCGGGGAGCTGTTTTTT
TRBJ2-5	TRBD1	NA	TRBV6-5	CASSFGTGKETQYF	TGTGCCAGCAGTTTCGGGACAGGGAAAGAGACCCAGTACTTC
TRBJ2-7	TRBD1	NA	TRBV28	CASSSGQGQEQYF	TGTGCCAGCAGCTCAGGACAGGGGCAAGAGCAGTACTTC
TRBJ1-1	TRBD1	NA	TRBV13	CASSDRVTEAFF	TGTGCCAGCAGCGACAGGGTGACTGAAGCTTTCTTT
TRBJ2-7	TRBD1	NA	TRBV18	CASSLGQGYEQYF	TGTGCCAGCTCACTGGGACAGGGCTACGAGCAGTACTTC
TRBJ2-2	TRBD1	NA	TRBV4-3	CASSQGFDRVGSGELFF	TGCGCCAGCAGCCAAGGGTTCGACAGGGTGGGTTCCGGGGAGCTGTTTTTT
TRBJ1-6	NA	NA	TRBV11-3	CASSKPGGSPPYNSPLHF	TGTGCCAGCAGCAAGCCGGGTGGGTCGCCTCCCTATAATTCACCCCTCCACTTT
TRBJ1-1	TRBD1	NA	TRBV28	CASSRQGETEAFF	TGTGCCAGCAGCCGACAGGGGGAGACTGAAGCTTTCTTT
TRBJ1-1	TRBD1	NA	TRBV2	CASSGGQGLNTEAFF	TGTGCCAGCAGTGGGGGACAGGGGTTGAACACTGAAGCTTTCTTT
TRBJ1-3	TRBD1	NA	TRBV18	CASSPLAGGASGNTIYF	TGTGCCAGCTCACCACTCGCAGGGGGCGCATCTGGAAACACCATATATTTT